The rows below give T cell receptor beta chains drawn from one sample of a study of CD8 T cells in ankylosing spondylitis. TCRdb ran MiXCR on the 5' RACE reads and lists one entry per CDR3 protein. The repertoire holds under 250,000 distinct CDR3 sequences, with 6% to 8% as singletons. Sequenced sample: blood, either unsorted or a sorted T cell fraction (not recorded which). The receptors stem from a male donor with ankylosing spondylitis. CDR3s include the opening cysteine and the closing phenylalanine or tryptophan. The D gene is left open where the match is weak. Size tells how often a clone was seen (once, few, many) or the class of an expanded clone, and some rows leave it out.

>TRBJ1-1|-|TRBV12-3/TRBV12-4|-
CASHGRGATEAFF
TGTGCCAGCCATGGCAGGGGTGCGACTGAAGCTTTCTTT
>TRBJ2-1|few|TRBV7-9|-
CASSRPATFNEQFF
TGTGCCAGCAGCCGGCCGGCCACTTTCAATGAGCAGTTCTTC
>TRBJ2-2|many|TRBV6-2/TRBV6-3|-
CASRIGGELFF
TGTGCCAGCAGGATAGGTGGGGAGCTGTTTTTT
>TRBJ2-7|many|TRBV7-8|-
CASSIFAGSYEQYF
TGTGCCAGCAGTATCTTCGCAGGCTCCTACGAGCAGTACTTC
>TRBJ1-2|many|TRBV4-3|TRBD1
CASSQDFQGVNYGYTF
TGCGCCAGCAGCCAAGATTTCCAGGGGGTTAACTATGGCTACACCTTC
>TRBJ2-5|many|TRBV3-1|-
CASSNNLLHQETQYF
TGTGCCAGCAGCAATAATCTATTACATCAAGAGACCCAGTACTTC
>TRBJ2-7|-|TRBV18|-
CASSPSGANYEQYF
TGTGCCAGCTCACCCTCAGGGGCCAACTACGAGCAGTACTTC
>TRBJ2-3|many|TRBV15|TRBD2
CATSRERELDTQYF
TGTGCCACCAGCAGAGAGCGGGAGTTAGATACGCAGTATTTT
>TRBJ2-3|-|TRBV30|-
CAWTPSNTDTQYF
TGTGCCTGGACCCCTTCCAACACAGATACGCAGTATTTT
>TRBJ2-7|many|TRBV11-2|-
CASSLVLSGPYEQYF
TGTGCCAGCAGCTTAGTTCTTAGCGGTCCCTACGAGCAGTACTTC
>TRBJ1-5|few|TRBV20-1|-
CSALRVVGNQPQHF
TGCAGTGCTTTGAGGGTCGTTGGCAATCAGCCCCAGCATTTT
>TRBJ2-7|many|TRBV12-3/TRBV12-4|-
CASSPALNEQYF
TGTGCCAGCAGTCCCGCATTGAACGAGCAGTACTTC
>TRBJ1-1|-|TRBV4-1|-
CASSQGWVGPMNTEAFF
TGCGCCAGCAGCCAAGGTTGGGTTGGCCCAATGAACACTGAAGCTTTCTTT
>TRBJ2-3|many|TRBV12-3/TRBV12-4|-
CASRDDGDTQYF
TGTGCCAGCAGGGACGATGGAGATACGCAGTATTTT
>TRBJ1-1|many|TRBV7-4|-
CASSLAAVEAFF
TGTGCCAGCAGCTTAGCGGCGGTTGAAGCTTTCTTT
>TRBJ2-1|many|TRBV10-2|-
CATGQGNNEQFF
TGCGCCACCGGACAAGGAAACAATGAGCAGTTCTTC
>TRBJ2-5|many|TRBV6-5|-
CASSYSQIQETQYF
TGTGCCAGCAGTTACTCCCAGATTCAAGAGACCCAGTACTTC
>TRBJ1-5|many|TRBV6-2/TRBV6-3|-
CASAAGRYQPQHF
TGTGCCAGCGCAGCAGGGCGATATCAGCCCCAGCATTTT
>TRBJ2-7|many|TRBV9|TRBD2
CASSVGPTSGPYEQYF
TGTGCCAGCAGCGTCGGGCCGACTAGCGGACCCTACGAGCAGTACTTC
>TRBJ2-2|few|TRBV29-1|-
CSSQNAATGELFF
TGCAGCTCCCAAAATGCGGCGACCGGGGAGCTGTTTTTT
>TRBJ1-1|-|TRBV6-5|-
CASSYDVNTEAFF
TGTGCCAGCAGTTACGACGTGAACACTGAAGCTTTCTTT
>TRBJ2-1|many|TRBV6-5|TRBD2
CASSYSERLADSNEQFF
TGTGCCAGCAGTTACTCCGAGCGACTAGCTGACAGCAATGAGCAGTTCTTC
>TRBJ2-7|-|TRBV30|-
CAWSWAGRGEQYF
TGTGCCTGGAGTTGGGCAGGTCGGGGGGAGCAGTACTTC
>TRBJ2-7|few|TRBV28|-
CASSSAPYEQYF
TGTGCCAGCAGCTCAGCCCCCTACGAGCAGTACTTC
>TRBJ2-5|many|TRBV20-1|-
CSARERAETQYF
TGCAGTGCTAGAGAGCGAGCGGAGACCCAGTACTTC
>TRBJ2-1|few|TRBV6-2/TRBV6-3|-
CASSLRYGTYNEQFF
TGTGCCAGCAGCCTCAGGTATGGGACCTACAATGAGCAGTTCTTC
>TRBJ1-1|-|TRBV6-1|-
CASRVMGNTEAFF
TGTGCCAGCAGGGTTATGGGGAACACTGAAGCTTTCTTT
>TRBJ2-1|many|TRBV7-9|TRBD2
CASSTLAGIYNEQFF
TGTGCCAGCAGCACCCTAGCGGGAATATACAATGAGCAGTTCTTC
>TRBJ1-2|-|TRBV7-9|TRBD1
CASSSTDREVFYTF
TGTGCCAGCAGCTCCACGGACAGGGAAGTATTCTACACCTTC
>TRBJ2-7|many|TRBV9|-
CASSPRLGGEQYF
TGTGCCAGCAGCCCAAGACTAGGAGGCGAGCAGTACTTC
>TRBJ1-5|-|TRBV23-1|-
CASSQSTGRNQPQHF
TGCGCCAGCAGTCAATCGACAGGACGCAATCAGCCCCAGCATTTT
>TRBJ2-1|many|TRBV6-1|TRBD2
CASRKPSGTTYNEQFF
TGTGCCAGCAGAAAACCTAGCGGTACTACCTACAATGAGCAGTTCTTC
>TRBJ2-3|-|TRBV7-6|-
CASSLKEGNPPDTQYF
TGTGCCAGCAGCTTAAAGGAGGGGAATCCCCCAGATACGCAGTATTTT
>TRBJ2-7|many|TRBV4-3|TRBD1
CASSHGQGYEQYF
TGCGCCAGCAGCCACGGACAGGGGTACGAGCAGTACTTC
>TRBJ2-7|-|TRBV7-9|-
CASSLPSAGGQYF
TGTGCCAGCAGCTTGCCGTCCGCCGGGGGACAGTACTTC
>TRBJ1-1|many|TRBV4-2|-
CASSQRTASTEAFF
TGTGCCAGCAGCCAACGGACAGCGAGCACTGAAGCTTTCTTT
>TRBJ1-5|many|TRBV9|-
CASSVGDSRNQPQHF
TGTGCCAGCAGCGTAGGTGACAGCCGCAATCAGCCCCAGCATTTT
>TRBJ2-7|many|TRBV7-2|-
CASSLTGILDYEQYF
TGTGCCAGCAGCCTTACGGGGATTTTGGACTACGAGCAGTACTTC
>TRBJ2-7|many|TRBV27|TRBD2
CASSPGTITVEQYF
TGTGCCAGCAGTCCCGGGACTATCACCGTGGAGCAGTACTTC
>TRBJ2-2|few|TRBV10-2|-
CASSPAFTTGELFF
TGCGCCAGCAGCCCAGCCTTTACCACCGGGGAGCTGTTTTTT
>TRBJ1-4|many|TRBV7-2|TRBD1
CASSEMTGGGEKLFF
TGTGCCAGCAGCGAGATGACAGGGGGTGGTGAAAAACTGTTTTTT
>TRBJ1-5|many|TRBV20-1|-
CSAALERTQEPQHF
TGCAGTGCTGCCCTAGAGAGGACCCAGGAGCCCCAGCATTTT
>TRBJ2-3|many|TRBV6-5|TRBD1
CASSYSGQGSDTQYF
TGTGCCAGCAGTTACTCGGGACAGGGGTCTGATACGCAGTATTTT
>TRBJ1-1|few|TRBV7-2|TRBD1
CASSSNRGQGAHRAFF
TGTGCCAGCAGCTCCAACCGGGGACAGGGGGCGCATAGAGCTTTCTTT
>TRBJ2-7|many|TRBV7-9|TRBD1
CATETGGLGEQYF
TGTGCCACAGAGACAGGGGGCCTCGGCGAGCAGTACTTC
>TRBJ2-1|-|TRBV28|TRBD1
CASSQTIGQGYDNEQFF
TGTGCCAGCAGTCAAACCATCGGACAGGGGTATGACAATGAGCAGTTCTTC
>TRBJ1-1|-|TRBV20-1|-
CSARDRGRGFTEAFF
TGCAGTGCTAGAGATCGGGGGAGGGGGTTTACTGAAGCTTTCTTT
>TRBJ2-5|many|TRBV7-9|-
CASTSQARETQYF
TGTGCCAGCACCTCCCAGGCGCGGGAGACCCAGTACTTC
>TRBJ2-1|few|TRBV7-9|TRBD1
CASSSGTGLYNEQFF
TGTGCCAGCAGCTCCGGGACAGGCCTTTACAATGAGCAGTTCTTC
>TRBJ2-7|many|TRBV7-9|-
CASKTDTYEQYF
TGTGCCAGCAAGACGGACACCTACGAGCAGTACTTC
>TRBJ2-7|few|TRBV7-7|-
CASSLGDGSYEQYF
TGTGCTAGCAGCTTAGGGGACGGCTCCTACGAGCAGTACTTC
>TRBJ2-7|-|TRBV11-2|-
CASSLGRPGLEQYF
TGTGCCAGCAGCTTAGGACGTCCCGGGCTCGAGCAGTACTTC
>TRBJ1-3|few|TRBV7-6|-
CASSSRGGSGNTIYF
TGTGCCAGCAGCTCCAGGGGCGGCTCTGGAAACACCATATATTTT